The clone carrying this T cell receptor (beta chain) was seen ten or more times. Its antigen remains unknown. TCRdb called the 5' RACE reads again in MiXCR, with one record for every CDR3 protein. Of around 120,000 distinct CDR3 sequences detected, about 12% appear once; the ten largest clones hold around a sixth. This entry is derived from a study of spatial heterogeneity in lung cancer. Study summary: At a median of about two years after resection, follow-up PBMC samples were sequenced when available. Alpha-chain detections were consistently fewer than beta-chain detections among the sequences. A unique TCR and UMI combination showed up more than ten times in raw reads, on average.

The time point was: blood at routine non-recurrence follow-up after resection. No cell sorting; template was whole RNA from tumor, lung tissue or PBMC. Study-wide points: Ubiquitous, expanded tumor-derived TCRs were more frequently observed in blood at resection than at follow-up.

Between the trimmed V and J ends, which lost 2 bases and 3 bases, there was a span of 17 bases. Germline V gene lookup returns CDR1 MNHEY and CDR2 SMNVEV (reference sequence). The CDR3 is 18 residues long. The source of this sequence is a male donor with early-stage non-small cell lung cancer. This chain links TRBV27 with TRBJ2-6; tentatively, D is TRBD1 (5 bases). Sequenced material: PBMCs, taken at follow-up. The CDR3 loop is CASSLMGPAYFGANVLTF. The CDR3 DNA sequence: TGTGCCAGCAGTTTAATGGGGCCCGCATATTTTGGGGCCAACGTCCTGACTTTC.